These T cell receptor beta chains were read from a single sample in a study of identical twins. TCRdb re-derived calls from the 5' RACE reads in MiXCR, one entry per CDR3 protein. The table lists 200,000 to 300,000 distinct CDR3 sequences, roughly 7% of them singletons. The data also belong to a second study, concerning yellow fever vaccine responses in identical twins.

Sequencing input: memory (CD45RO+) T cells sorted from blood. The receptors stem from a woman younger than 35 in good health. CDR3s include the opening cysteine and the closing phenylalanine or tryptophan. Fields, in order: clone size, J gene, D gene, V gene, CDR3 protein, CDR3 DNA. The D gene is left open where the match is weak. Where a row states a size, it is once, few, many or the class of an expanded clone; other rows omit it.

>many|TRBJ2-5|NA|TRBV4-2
CASSQDGSRGGSETQYF
TGTGCCAGCAGCCAAGATGGTAGTCGAGGGGGGTCTGAGACCCAGTACTTC
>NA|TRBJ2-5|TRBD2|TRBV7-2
CASSLYHGGVVYF
TGTGCCAGCAGCTTATACCACGGGGGGGTCGTGTACTTC
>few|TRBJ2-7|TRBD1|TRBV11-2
CASSRFSGTGGVLHHYEQYF
TGTGCCAGCAGCCGATTTTCGGGGACAGGGGGTGTTCTTCACCACTACGAGCAGTACTTC
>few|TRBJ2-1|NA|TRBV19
CASTSGLRNEQFF
TGTGCCAGTACAAGCGGTCTGCGCAATGAGCAGTTCTTC
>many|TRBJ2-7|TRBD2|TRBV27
CASSLSSPGGGYEQYF
TGTGCCAGCAGTTTATCGTCTCCGGGAGGGGGGTACGAGCAGTACTTC
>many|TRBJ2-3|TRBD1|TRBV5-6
CASSHRDRAPDTQYF
TGTGCCAGCAGTCACCGGGACAGGGCGCCAGATACGCAGTATTTT
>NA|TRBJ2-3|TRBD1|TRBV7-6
CASSLVFGRGHEDTQYF
TGTGCCAGCAGCTTAGTTTTTGGCAGGGGGCATGAAGATACGCAGTATTTT
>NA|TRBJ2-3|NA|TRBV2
CASKGTITDTQYF
TGTGCCAGCAAAGGGACCATCACAGATACGCAGTATTTT
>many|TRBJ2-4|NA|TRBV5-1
CASSAGQPKNIQYF
TGCGCCAGCAGCGCGGGACAACCCAAAAACATTCAGTACTTC
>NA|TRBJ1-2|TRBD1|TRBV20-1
CSARESPTGTYYGYTF
TGCAGTGCTAGAGAGTCCCCGACAGGGACCTATTATGGCTACACCTTC
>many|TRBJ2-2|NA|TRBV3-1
CASSQGRVLGNTGELFF
TGTGCCAGCAGCCAAGGGCGCGTACTAGGGAACACCGGGGAGCTGTTTTTT
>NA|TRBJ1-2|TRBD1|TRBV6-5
CASSYPGQDGYTF
TGTGCCAGCAGTTACCCGGGACAGGATGGCTACACCTTC
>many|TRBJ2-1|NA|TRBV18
CASSRETGPYNEQFF
TGTGCCAGCTCTCGCGAGACTGGACCCTACAATGAGCAGTTCTTC
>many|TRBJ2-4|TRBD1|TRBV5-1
CASSYDRAVAKNIQYF
TGCGCCAGCAGCTACGACAGGGCAGTAGCCAAAAACATTCAGTACTTC
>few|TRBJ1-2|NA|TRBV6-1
CASSEGGVSGGYTF
TGTGCCAGCAGTGAAGGAGGGGTCTCGGGAGGCTACACCTTC
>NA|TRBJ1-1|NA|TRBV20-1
CSAISPGEGNTEAFF
TGCAGTGCTATTTCTCCGGGAGAGGGGAACACTGAAGCTTTCTTT
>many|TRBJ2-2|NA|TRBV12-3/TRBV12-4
CASRASGSQNTGELFF
TGTGCCAGCAGGGCTTCAGGTTCGCAAAACACCGGGGAGCTGTTTTTT
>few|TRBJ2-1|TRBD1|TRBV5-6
CASRHRQGSEQFF
TGTGCCAGCAGACACCGACAGGGCAGTGAGCAGTTCTTC
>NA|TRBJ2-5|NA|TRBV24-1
CATSEFYGDDQETQYF
TGTGCCACCAGTGAATTCTATGGGGACGACCAAGAGACCCAGTACTTC
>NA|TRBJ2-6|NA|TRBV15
CATSRDGSTGSGANVLTF
TGTGCCACCAGCAGAGATGGTAGTACAGGGAGTGGGGCCAACGTCCTGACTTTC
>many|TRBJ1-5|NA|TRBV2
CAVGRGSNQPQHF
TGTGCCGTAGGACGTGGTAGCAATCAGCCCCAGCATTTT
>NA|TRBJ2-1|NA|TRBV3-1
CASSQSRGVPEQFF
TGTGCCAGCAGCCAATCCAGGGGAGTCCCCGAGCAGTTCTTC
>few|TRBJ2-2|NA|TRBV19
CASPFTGNTGELFF
TGTGCCAGCCCGTTTACAGGGAACACCGGGGAGCTGTTTTTT
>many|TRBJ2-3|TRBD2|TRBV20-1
CSAFGTSGTDTQYF
TGCAGTGCTTTCGGGACTAGCGGCACAGATACGCAGTATTTT
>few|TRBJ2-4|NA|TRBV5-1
CASSNQLAETGNIQYF
TGCGCCAGCAGCAACCAACTAGCCGAGACGGGGAACATTCAGTACTTC
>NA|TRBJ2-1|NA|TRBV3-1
CASSKNGFDNEQFF
TGTGCCAGCAGCAAAAACGGGTTCGACAATGAGCAGTTCTTC
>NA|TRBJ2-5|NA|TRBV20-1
CSARDGGGSKTQYF
TGCAGTGCTAGAGATGGGGGGGGCTCGAAGACCCAGTACTTC
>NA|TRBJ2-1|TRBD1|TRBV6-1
CASRRHRDSEHNEQFF
TGTGCCAGCAGGCGCCACCGGGACAGCGAGCACAATGAGCAGTTCTTC
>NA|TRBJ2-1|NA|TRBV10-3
CAISEGESSYNEQFF
TGTGCCATCAGTGAGGGGGAGAGCTCCTACAATGAGCAGTTCTTC
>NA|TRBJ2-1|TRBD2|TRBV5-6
CASSLRSGGPGYNEQFF
TGTGCCAGCAGCTTGAGGTCGGGAGGGCCTGGATACAATGAGCAGTTCTTC
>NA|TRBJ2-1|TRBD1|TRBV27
CASSPKGGRGNNEQFF
TGTGCCAGCAGCCCGAAAGGGGGCAGGGGAAACAATGAGCAGTTCTTC
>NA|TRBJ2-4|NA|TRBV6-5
CASSSASRMAKNIQYF
TGTGCCAGCAGTTCAGCCTCACGTATGGCCAAAAACATTCAGTACTTC
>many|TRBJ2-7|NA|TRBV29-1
CSVEDGSYEQYF
TGCAGCGTGGAGGATGGGTCCTACGAGCAGTACTTC
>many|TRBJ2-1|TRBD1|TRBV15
CATSSWDRPNEQFF
TGTGCCACCAGTTCGTGGGACAGGCCCAATGAGCAGTTCTTC
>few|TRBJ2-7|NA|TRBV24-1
CATSATVPGEQYF
TGTGCCACCAGTGCCACAGTCCCGGGCGAGCAGTACTTC
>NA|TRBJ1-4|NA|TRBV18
CASSPSGARNEKLFF
TGTGCCAGCTCACCCTCCGGGGCCAGAAATGAAAAACTGTTTTTT
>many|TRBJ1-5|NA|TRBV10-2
CASSAGTTKAGNQPQHF
TGCGCCAGCAGCGCCGGGACAACCAAGGCGGGCAATCAGCCCCAGCATTTT
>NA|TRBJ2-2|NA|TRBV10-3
CAISDKGSNGELFF
TGTGCCATCAGTGACAAGGGGTCTAACGGGGAGCTGTTTTTT
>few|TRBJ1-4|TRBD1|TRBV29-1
CSVSQGATNEKLFF
TGCAGCGTCTCCCAGGGGGCAACTAATGAAAAACTGTTTTTT
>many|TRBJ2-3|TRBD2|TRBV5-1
CASSLEPASGRRLVTDTQYF
TGCGCCAGCAGCTTGGAGCCTGCTAGCGGGAGGAGACTTGTCACAGATACGCAGTATTTT
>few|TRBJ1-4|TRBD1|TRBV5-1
CASSLEGQGNEKLFF
TGCGCCAGCAGCTTGGAGGGACAGGGGAATGAAAAACTGTTTTTT
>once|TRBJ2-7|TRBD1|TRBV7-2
CASWTGEFEQYF
TGTGCCAGCTGGACAGGTGAATTCGAGCAGTACTTC
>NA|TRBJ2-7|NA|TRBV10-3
CAISVVPSSYEQYF
TGTGCCATCAGTGTTGTGCCGAGCTCCTACGAGCAGTACTTC
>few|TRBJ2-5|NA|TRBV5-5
CASSFSREETQYF
TGTGCCAGCAGCTTCTCCAGGGAAGAGACCCAGTACTTC
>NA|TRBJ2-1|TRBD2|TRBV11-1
CASSPVPGLAPKYNEQFF
TGTGCCAGCAGCCCAGTCCCGGGACTAGCGCCTAAATACAATGAGCAGTTCTTC
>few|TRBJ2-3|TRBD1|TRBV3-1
CASSEARQGSNTQYF
TGTGCCAGCAGCGAAGCCCGACAGGGAAGTAATACGCAGTATTTT
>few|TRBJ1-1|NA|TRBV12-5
CASGDLAAEAFF
TGTGCTAGTGGGGACCTGGCGGCTGAAGCTTTCTTT
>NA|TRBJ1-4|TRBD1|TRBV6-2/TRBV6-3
CASSPGQGVGNEKLFF
TGTGCCAGCAGTCCCGGACAGGGGGTTGGTAATGAAAAACTGTTTTTT
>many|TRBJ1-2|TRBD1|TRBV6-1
CASSEYPQGVYYGYTF
TGTGCCAGCAGTGAATATCCACAGGGGGTGTACTATGGCTACACCTTC
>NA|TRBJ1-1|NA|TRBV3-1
CASSPDGGGNTEAFF
TGTGCCAGCAGCCCAGATGGTGGGGGGAACACTGAAGCTTTCTTT
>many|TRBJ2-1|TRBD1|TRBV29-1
CSVGPGQGEQFF
TGCAGCGTTGGACCGGGACAGGGTGAGCAGTTCTTC
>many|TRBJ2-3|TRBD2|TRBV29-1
CSVGTTSVGTDTQYF
TGCAGCGTTGGGACCACTAGCGTTGGGACAGATACGCAGTATTTT
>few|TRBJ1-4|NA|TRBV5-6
CASSLMGLATNEKLFF
TGTGCCAGCAGCTTGATGGGCCTCGCAACTAATGAAAAACTGTTTTTT